These 16 T cell receptor beta chains were sequenced from one sample in a study of blood T cell repertoires in COVID-19. TCRdb keeps only in-frame clones here, not all; method: immunoSEQ multiplex PCR. This table has around 250,000 clones, 80% to 85% appearing once. Sequencing was carried out using PBMCs or T cells enriched from blood (not recorded which). The receptor set was obtained from a man over 45 who had recovered from COVID-19.

The chain employs TRBV18 and TRBJ1-1; D gene ambiguous. The CDR3 spans 15 residues. V lost 1 base and J lost 0, with 9 bases in between. CDR1 and CDR2 (germline): KGHSH, LQKENI. CDR3 sequence: CASSPLGEVNTEAFF. The CDR3 coding sequence is TGTGCCAGCTCACCACTTGGGGAGGTGAACACTGAAGCTTTCTTT.

The chain carries TRBV10-2 and TRBJ2-7, with 9 bases that match TRBD1. Looked up from germline, CDR1 is WSHSY and CDR2 is SAAADI. Trimming took 7 bases from V and 6 from J; bases not matched to a gene: 13. The CDR3 spans 15 residues. The CDR3 DNA reads TGCGCCAGCATACCTATGGGACAGGGTTTTCCCGAGCAGTACTTC. Residues: CASIPMGQGFPEQYF.

This clone was seen only a few times. This rearrangement joins TRBV5-5 to TRBJ2-1; 9 positions agree with TRBD1. J gave up 7 bases and V 4 bases, and 9 bases lay outside the gene matches. CDR3 length: 15 amino acids. From germline, CDR1 is SGHKS and CDR2 YYEKEE (reference sequence). CDR3 bases: TGTGCCAGCAGCGGTGGGACAGGGTTCTTTAATGAGCAGTTCTTC. This translates into CASSGGTGFFNEQFF.

Concerning this clone itself: The sample holds other DNA sequences that translate to the same CDR3. The chain recombines TRBV2 with TRBJ2-3; 11 positions match TRBD2. Germline CDR1 reads SNHLY; CDR2 reads FYNNEI. The trim removed 5 bases at V and 3 bases at J, leaving 1 base unmatched. This CDR3 contains 14 residues. As DNA, the CDR3 is TGTGCCAGCAGTAGACTAGCGGGGACAGATACGCAGTATTTT. It translates to CASSRLAGTDTQYF.

This chain links TRBV24-1 with TRBJ2-1; 15 bases agree with TRBD2. In germline, CDR1 is KGHDR, CDR2 SFDVKD. The junction had 11 bases not matched to a gene; V was cut back by 9 bases and J by 6 bases. The CDR3 has 17 residues. The chain's CDR3 is CATSGLAGGSGPNEQFF. CDR3 DNA sequence: TGTGCCACCTCAGGACTAGCGGGAGGGTCGGGGCCCAATGAGCAGTTCTTC.

V usage is TRBV6-5 and J usage is TRBJ1-5; 12 bases agree with TRBD1. The V and J ends lost 6 bases and 6 bases, in that order; junction bases with no gene match: 6. This CDR3 spans 15 amino acids. Germline CDR1 MNHEY, CDR2 SVGAGI. CDR3 DNA: TGTGCCAGCAGCGTGGGACAGGGGGCAGGTCAGCCCCAGCATTTT. Translation gives CASSVGQGAGQPQHF.

V gene TRBV7-9 combines with J gene TRBJ2-2, with no clear D. This CDR3 has 13 residues. Germline CDR1 reads SEHNR; CDR2 reads FQNEAQ (reference sequence). With 8 bases removed from V and 3 bases from J, the gap between germline ends came to 10 bases. This chain's CDR3 is CASLWAYTGELFF. The CDR3 DNA reads TGTGCCAGCCTCTGGGCTTACACCGGGGAGCTGTTTTTT.

V is TRBV6-5 and J is TRBJ2-5; 8 bases are a match to TRBD1. The CDR3 covers 14 residues. Germline V gene lookup returns CDR1 MNHEY and CDR2 SVGAGI. V was pared by 7 bases and J by 5 bases, with 9 bases of the junction left unmatched. The CDR3 protein is CASNRQGSGETQYF. Written as DNA, the CDR3 is TGTGCCAGCAATCGACAGGGGAGCGGGGAGACCCAGTACTTC.

This chain uses TRBV5-1 with TRBJ2-2; D call uncertain. Germline loops: CDR1 SGHRS, CDR2 YFSETQ. The CDR3 loop spans 16 amino acids. V shed 3 bases and J shed 0 bases, with 12 bases lying between them. The CDR3 coding sequence is TGCGCCAGCAGCTCCCTTCCCAGAACGAACACCGGGGAGCTGTTTTTT. It encodes CASSSLPRTNTGELFF.

The rearrangement links TRBV5-8 to TRBJ1-5; D is possibly TRBD1 (5 bases). CDR1 and CDR2 (germline): SGHTS, YDEGEE. The length of the CDR3 is 15 residues. Trimming left V 1 base short and J 2 bases short, with 10 bases between. The CDR3 spells CASSLLSGGNQPQHF. In DNA form, the CDR3 reads TGTGCCAGCAGCTTGTTATCGGGGGGCAATCAGCCCCAGCATTTT.

This chain joins TRBV27 and TRBJ2-1, with TRBD2 matching over 10 bases. The germline CDR1 and CDR2 sequences are MNHEY and SMNVEV (reference sequence). V shed 5 bases, J shed 5 bases, and the junction held 9 bases outside the gene matches. This CDR3 comprises 16 residues. CDR3 nucleotide sequence: TGTGCCAGCAGTCGGCTAGCGGGAGCAGCCCACAATGAGCAGTTCTTC. This translates into CASSRLAGAAHNEQFF.

The chain recombines TRBV27 with TRBJ2-7; 11 bases match TRBD2. The CDR3 extends over 16 amino acids. CDR1 is MNHEY and CDR2 is SMNVEV in the germline V gene (reference sequence). The ends lost 4 bases at V and 4 bases at J; junction bases unmatched: 9. CDR3 sequence (DNA): TGTGCCAGCAGTTCCCCATCTAGCGGGAGGACGTACGAGCAGTACTTC. Encoded protein: CASSSPSSGRTYEQYF.

The rearrangement links TRBV5-4 to TRBJ2-5, with 12 bases that match TRBD2. CDR3 length equals 16 residues. V shed 4 bases and J 5 bases; nucleotides not matched to a gene: 9. Germline CDR1 is SGHNT and CDR2 is YYREEE (reference sequence). The CDR3 loop reads CASSPRTSGNLETQYF. CDR3 nucleotides: TGTGCCAGCAGCCCCAGGACTAGCGGGAATTTGGAGACCCAGTACTTC.

The chain joins TRBV7-9 to TRBJ2-7; tentatively, D is TRBD2 (6 bases). V was clipped by 1 base and J by 5 bases, with 12 bases between them. Germline V gives CDR1 SEHNR, CDR2 FQNEAQ (reference sequence). The CDR3 covers 14 residues. CDR3 sequence (DNA): TGTGCCAGCAGCTTAGGACTAGTCGGAAACGAGCAGTACTTC. Translating it yields CASSLGLVGNEQYF.

The chain links TRBV7-9 to TRBJ1-2; D might be TRBD1 (6 bases). Trimming cost V 5 bases and J 4 bases, with 20 bases left between them. Germline V gives CDR1 SEHNR, CDR2 FQNEAQ (reference sequence). This CDR3 contains 16 residues. This chain's CDR3 is CASSRVGGSPGYGYTF. CDR3 nucleotide sequence: TGTGCCAGCAGCCGCGTTGGGGGCAGCCCGGGCTATGGCTACACCTTC. Combining the CDR3 with reference TRBV7-9 and TRBJ1-2 gives the whole variable domain DTGVSQNPRHKITKRGQNVTFRCDPISEHNRLYWYRQTLGQGPEFLTYFQNEAQLEKSRLLSDRFSAERPKGSFSTLEIQRTEQGDSAMYLCASSRVGGSPGYGYTFGSGTRLTVV.

About this clone: The germline gene is not matched at one end of the junction; a read error may be the cause. CDR3 nucleotide sequence: TGTGCTAGCAGCCCGAGTGGCGGGGACGAGCAGTTCTTC. Translated: CASSPSGGDEQFF. The chain couples TRBV7-7 to TRBJ2-1, with D possibly being TRBD2 (6 bases). Germline CDR1 and CDR2: SSHAT and FNYEAQ (reference sequence). This CDR3 has 13 amino acids. The full variable domain, rest sourced from reference TRBV7-7 and TRBJ2-1, is GAGVSQSPRYKVTKRGQDVTLRCDPISSHATLYWYQQALGQGPEFLTYFNYEAQPDKSGLPSDRFSAERPEGSISTLTIQRTEQRDSAMYRCASSPSGGDEQFFGPGTRLTVL.